Listed here are 2 T cell receptor beta chains from one sample, sequenced in a study of blood T cell repertoires in COVID-19. TCRdb keeps only in-frame clones here, not all; method: immunoSEQ multiplex PCR. Of roughly 350,000 clones in the sample, 88% were seen once. The material sequenced was peripheral blood. These receptors all come from a woman aged 50 to 60 with active or convalescent COVID-19.

This chain joins TRBV6-4 and TRBJ2-6; a possible D gene is TRBD2 (5 bases). The CDR3 totals 14 residues. Germline V gene sequence: CDR1 MRHNA, CDR2 SNTAGT. The ends were cut back, 2 bases at V and 4 bases at J, with 6 bases in the middle. CDR3 protein: CASSDREGANVLTF. The CDR3 DNA reads TGTGCCAGCAGTGACAGGGAGGGGGCCAACGTCCTGACTTTC.

The genes are TRBV11-2 and TRBJ1-2; D is unresolved. The CDR3 sequence is 11 residues long. V was pared by 1 base and J by 13 bases, with 10 bases between. CDR1 and CDR2 (germline): SGHAT, FQNNGV. CDR3 DNA: TGTGCCAGCAGCTTAGTGGCGGATCGCACCTTC. It encodes CASSLVADRTF.